Detailed here is one T cell receptor (beta chain). This entry comes from a study of OX40 agonist ivuxolimab in advanced cancers. The repertoire was sequenced with immunoSEQ multiplex PCR; TCRdb's copy has only in-frame clones and lacks some. In the table there are over 45,000 clones, around 89% of which are singletons. The CDR3 has 16 residues. CDR1 and CDR2 from the germline V gene are SGHNT and YYREEE (reference sequence). The ends lost 4 bases at V and 5 bases at J; junction bases unmatched: 13. The sequence was collected from an adult with an advanced solid tumor such as melanoma, head and neck, liver or kidney cancer. The material sequenced was CD4+ or CD8+ T cells sorted from blood, taken in a trial of the OX40 agonist ivuxolimab. The V and J genes are TRBV5-4 and TRBJ2-3, with TRBD2 identical over 7 bases. The CDR3 reads CASSPSSGSWGDTQYF. The CDR3 DNA reads TGTGCCAGCAGCCCGTCTAGCGGCTCTTGGGGAGATACGCAGTATTTT.